This is a list of T cell receptor beta chains from one sample in a study of T cells of healthy individuals. MiXCR was run by TCRdb on the 5' RACE reads, yielding one entry per CDR3 protein. The sample contains 60,000 to 80,000 distinct CDR3 sequences, about 17% of which appear only once. The receptors here all came from a human donor in good health. Each CDR3 is given with its conserved first and last residue. The D gene is left open where the match is weak. The size entry is marked missing in some rows and otherwise reads once, few, many or a size class.

>TRBJ1-2|few|TRBV19|-
TGTGCCAGTAGGAGGGTCAACTATGGCTACACCTTC
CASRRVNYGYTF
>TRBJ1-1|-|TRBV20-1|-
TGCAGTGCTAGCCCGGGGTTTACTGAAGCTTTCTTT
CSASPGFTEAFF
>TRBJ2-1|-|TRBV3-1|TRBD2
TGTGCCAGCAGCCGGATAGCGGGTGAGCAGTTCTTC
CASSRIAGEQFF
>TRBJ2-3|few|TRBV6-2/TRBV6-3|TRBD2
TGTGCCAGCAGTCGGACTTCTGCGGGAGGGAGAGATACGCAGTATTTT
CASSRTSAGGRDTQYF
>TRBJ2-2|-|TRBV11-2|-
TGTGCCAGCAGCTTAGGCAGGGGTTCCACCGGGGAGCTGTTTTTT
CASSLGRGSTGELFF
>TRBJ2-1|-|TRBV9|TRBD1
TGTGCCAGCAGTCTAACCGGGACAGGGTACAATGAGCAGTTCTTC
CASSLTGTGYNEQFF
>TRBJ2-3|many|TRBV6-5|TRBD2
TGTGCCAGCAGACAGCGGGAGGTAACAGATACGCAGTATTTT
CASRQREVTDTQYF
>TRBJ2-5|many|TRBV25-1|-
TGTGCCAGCAGTTGGCCCCCAGGGGCAGAGACCCAGTACTTC
CASSWPPGAETQYF
>TRBJ2-3|-|TRBV6-2/TRBV6-3|-
TGTGCCAGCAGTTACTCCTGGGACAAATCCTTGCCGAGCACAGATACGCAGTATTTT
CASSYSWDKSLPSTDTQYF
>TRBJ2-4|-|TRBV15|-
TGTGCCACCAGCAGAGCCCATAGGAGGGGGGTAGCCAAAAACATTCAGTACTTC
CATSRAHRRGVAKNIQYF
>TRBJ1-6|many|TRBV12-2|-
TGTGCAAGTCGCTTAGACGGGACAGGGACCCGCTCCTATAATTCACCCCTCCACTTT
CASRLDGTGTRSYNSPLHF